Many counts were recorded for the clone carrying this T cell receptor beta chain. TCRdb used MiXCR to reprocess the 5' RACE reads, holding one entry per CDR3 protein. Here the sample spans 53,000 or so distinct CDR3 sequences, 14% to 15% being singletons. Trimming cost V 3 bases and J 3 bases, with 17 bases left between them. The CDR3 has 16 amino acids. CDR1 is SGHVS and CDR2 is FQNEAQ in the germline V gene. This entry comes from a study of T cells of healthy individuals. This sequence originates from a human donor in good health. V is TRBV7-8 and J is TRBJ2-5; D tentatively reads TRBD1 or TRBD2 (6 bases each). As DNA, the CDR3 is TGTGCCAGCAGCTTGCGTGTCCCGGGGGCCAAAGAGACCCAGTACTTC. Amino acids: CASSLRVPGAKETQYF.